Each of the 26 T cell receptor beta chains below was sequenced from the same sample in a study of blood T cell repertoires in COVID-19. The repertoire was sequenced with immunoSEQ multiplex PCR; TCRdb's copy has only in-frame clones and lacks some. The sample holds about 400,000 clones; around 92% are singletons and the top ten take approximately 1.5%. Sequenced input: PBMCs or T cells enriched from blood (not recorded which). The receptor set was obtained from a woman in her thirties who had recovered from COVID-19.

With regard to this clone: Additional DNA sequences in this sample encode the identical CDR3. The chain recombines TRBV9 with TRBJ2-5; 8 bases map to TRBD2. V shed 3 bases and J 1 base; nucleotides not matched to a gene: 5. The CDR3 contains 15 residues. Germline V CDR1 and CDR2: SGDLS, YYNGEE. CDR3 loop: CASSATSGRQETQYF. In DNA, the CDR3 is TGTGCCAGCAGCGCCACTAGCGGCCGCCAAGAGACCCAGTACTTC.

This chain uses TRBV19 with TRBJ2-1; 7 bases agree with TRBD1. The ends lost 3 bases at V and 6 bases at J; junction bases unmatched: 8. The CDR3 spans 15 residues. In germline, CDR1 is LNHDA, CDR2 SQIVND (reference sequence). CDR3 DNA sequence: TGTGCCAGTAGTATTAGGAGACAGGGAACCAATGAGCAGTTCTTC. Its translation is CASSIRRQGTNEQFF.

The rearrangement joins TRBV29-1 to TRBJ1-1; 7 positions agree with TRBD1. The V gene's germline CDR1 is SQVTM and CDR2 ANQGSEA. V gave up 6 bases and J gave up 4 bases; unmatched junction bases: 2. CDR3 length equals 11 residues. The CDR3: CSVQGSTEAFF. The CDR3 region has the DNA TGCAGCGTACAGGGGAGCACTGAAGCTTTCTTT.

The genes are TRBV30 and TRBJ2-3; D is possibly TRBD1 (5 bases). Trimming pared 4 bases from V and 1 base from J, leaving 12 bases between. This CDR3 comprises 14 residues. Looked up from germline, CDR1 is GTSNPN and CDR2 is SVGIG (reference sequence). The CDR3 spells CAWTLGQGTDTQYF. The CDR3 DNA follows: TGTGCCTGGACTCTGGGGCAGGGCACAGATACGCAGTATTTT.

This clone was detected once. V and J are TRBV4-3 and TRBJ2-1; possibly TRBD1 for D (5 bases). The CDR3 runs 17 residues. The V gene lost 0 bases and the J gene lost 1 base, with 13 bases spanning the gap. Germline V gene lookup returns CDR1 LGHNA and CDR2 YSLEER. The CDR3 DNA is TGCGCCAGCAGCCAAGATAAGGGGTTAGTGTCCTACAATGAGCAGTTCTTC. Translated: CASSQDKGLVSYNEQFF.

CDR3 coding DNA: TGTGCCAGCAGCTTAACTAGCAGCACAGATACGCAGTATTTT. As protein: CASSLTSSTDTQYF. This chain joins TRBV7-3 and TRBJ2-3; D gene uncertain. V lost 0 bases, J lost 0 bases, and 4 bases lay in between. The V gene's germline CDR1 is SGHTA and CDR2 FQGTGA. The CDR3 is 14 amino acids.

The J gene is TRBJ1-1, the V gene TRBV5-1, with D unresolved. The germline gives CDR1 SGHRS, CDR2 YFSETQ. Between the trimmed V and J ends, which lost 0 bases and 6 bases, there was a span of 33 bases. The CDR3 is made up of 21 amino acids. CDR3 DNA sequence: TGCGCCAGCAGCTTGGGTCGCAAGGATTGGCTCCTTCGAGGTGAGCGGGCTGAAGCTTTCTTT. It encodes CASSLGRKDWLLRGERAEAFF.

The chain combines TRBV25-1 with TRBJ2-4; 8 positions match TRBD1. Unmatched junction bases numbered 13, after V lost 6 bases and J lost 3 bases. Germline-derived CDR1 and CDR2 are MGHDK and SYGVNS. This CDR3 comprises 17 residues. The CDR3 reads CASSAYTDRGFKNIQYF. CDR3 sequence (DNA): TGTGCCAGCAGCGCTTATACAGACAGGGGATTCAAAAACATTCAGTACTTC.

CDR3: CASSQDLTATTEAFF. As DNA, the CDR3 is TGTGCCAGCAGCCAAGATCTGACAGCCACCACTGAAGCTTTCTTT. This chain uses TRBV4-2 with TRBJ1-1, with D possibly TRBD1 on 5 matching bases. The germline V gene encodes CDR1 LGHNA and CDR2 YNFKEQ. Trimming cost V 0 bases and J 4 bases, with 12 bases left between them. The CDR3 sequence is 15 residues long.

The genes are TRBV7-9 and TRBJ1-1; unclear D gene. Trimming took off 2 bases at V and 1 base at J, with 11 bases between the two ends. CDR3 size: 15 residues. CDR1 and CDR2 from the germline V gene are SEHNR and FQNEAQ (reference sequence). CDR3 in DNA: TGTGCCAGCAGCTTACTTCTACAGACGAACACTGAAGCTTTCTTT. Translation gives CASSLLLQTNTEAFF.

The gene calls are TRBV3-1 (or the pseudogene TRBV3-2) and TRBJ2-2, with 13 bases aligning to TRBD2. The J segment lost 5 bases and the V segment lost 4 bases, leaving 7 bases of the junction unmatched. CDR1 and CDR2 from the germline V gene are LGHDT and YNNKEL (reference sequence). The CDR3 totals 17 residues. The CDR3 reads CASSRELAGGITGELFF. In nucleotides, the CDR3 is TGTGCCAGCAGCCGGGAACTAGCGGGAGGGATTACCGGGGAGCTGTTTTTT.

This chain connects TRBV12-3 or TRBV12-4 to TRBJ1-2; 7 bases match TRBD1. Trimming cost V 5 bases and J 3 bases; bases outside gene matches: 3. CDR3 length: 13 residues. The CDR3 DNA is TGTGCCAGCAGTCCACAGGGGTACTATGGCTACACCTTC. Protein sequence: CASSPQGYYGYTF.

The chain has TRBV18 and TRBJ1-1; perhaps TRBD1 as D (6 bases). Trimming took 2 bases from V and 0 from J, leaving 10 bases between them. Germline loops: CDR1 KGHSH, CDR2 LQKENI. This CDR3 contains 15 residues. As DNA, the CDR3 is TGTGCCAGCTCACCATGGGGGGGCGTGAACACTGAAGCTTTCTTT. This sequence encodes CASSPWGGVNTEAFF.

The table lists this clone with a count of one. The junction departs from the called germline gene at one end, perhaps through a read error. V gene TRBV6-5 combines with J gene TRBJ2-1; 7 nucleotides match TRBD2. CDR3 size: 14 residues. In germline, CDR1 is MNHEY, CDR2 SVGAGI. The CDR3 region is CASSYGSLADFWVF. Written as DNA, the CDR3 is TGTGCCAGCAGTTACGGCAGTCTAGCGGACTTCTGGGTCTTC.

The V and J genes are TRBV28 and TRBJ1-3; D call uncertain. Germline V gene data show CDR1 as MDHEN and CDR2 as SYDVKM. There are 17 residues in the CDR3. Trimming shortened V by 5 bases and J by 0 bases, and 17 bases separated the two germline ends. CDR3 amino acids: CASSITLGRGSGNTIYF. The CDR3, as DNA: TGTGCCAGCAGTATCACCCTAGGACGGGGCTCTGGAAACACCATATATTTT.

The chain links TRBV13 to TRBJ2-7; 12 bases are shared with TRBD1. Germline loops: CDR1 PRHDT, CDR2 FYEKMQ (reference sequence). With V trimmed by 4 bases and J by 2 bases, 12 bases remained unmatched. This CDR3 contains 18 residues. The CDR3 coding sequence is TGTGCCAGCAGCTCAAACGCGGGACAGGGGGCTCCAGCCTACGAGCAGTACTTC. It translates to CASSSNAGQGAPAYEQYF.

This clone was observed a single time. The V call is TRBV30, the J call TRBJ2-7; a weak D match, TRBD1 (6 bases). The length of the CDR3 is 13 residues. Trimming left V 2 bases short and J 6 bases short, with 14 bases between. CDR1 and CDR2 from the germline V gene are GTSNPN and SVGIG (reference sequence). The CDR3 reads CAWSQGWGREQYF. The DNA for the CDR3 is TGTGCCTGGAGTCAGGGGTGGGGGCGCGAGCAGTACTTC.

The rearrangement joins TRBV4-2 to TRBJ1-6; 8 bases line up with TRBD1. Germline V gene sequence: CDR1 LGHNA, CDR2 YNFKEQ. V gave up 8 bases and J gave up 8 bases; unmatched junction bases: 14. This CDR3 has 16 amino acids. The CDR3: CASRGTQTGVDSPLHF. For the CDR3, the DNA is TGTGCCAGCCGTGGGACCCAGACAGGGGTCGATTCACCCCTCCACTTT.

V and J are TRBV15 and TRBJ1-1; possibly TRBD1 for D (5 bases). Germline V gene sequence: CDR1 LNHNV, CDR2 YYDKDF (reference sequence). The CDR3 covers 13 residues. V was pared by 5 bases and J by 1 base, with 8 bases between. The CDR3 DNA reads TGTGCCACCAGCTATGACAGGAACACTGAAGCTTTCTTT. Its translation: CATSYDRNTEAFF. The full variable domain, its missing parts supplied by reference TRBV15 and TRBJ1-1, is DAMVIQNPRYQVTQFGKPVTLSCSQTLNHNVMYWYQQKSSQAPKLLFHYYDKDFNNEADTPDNFQSRRPNTSFCFLDIRSPGLGDTAMYLCATSYDRNTEAFFGQGTRLTVV.

The chain uses TRBV7-2 and TRBJ2-3; 9 positions agree with TRBD2. Unmatched junction bases numbered 2, after V lost 0 bases and J lost 1 base. Germline CDR1 reads SGHTA; CDR2 reads FQGNSA. The CDR3 length is 16 residues. In DNA form, the CDR3 reads TGTGCCAGCAGCTTAGCGCGGGGGGGAGGCACAGATACGCAGTATTTT. Amino acids: CASSLARGGGTDTQYF.

CDR3 nucleotides: TGTGCCAGCAGCTTTATGGGTAGGGGATCCTATGGCTACACCTTC. It translates to CASSFMGRGSYGYTF. The chain has TRBV5-4 and TRBJ1-2; possible D gene TRBD1, 5 bases. V was trimmed by 2 bases and J by 4 bases, leaving 15 bases between them. Per the germline V gene, CDR1 is SGHNT and CDR2 is YYREEE (reference sequence). This CDR3 has 15 amino acids.

V is TRBV12-3 or TRBV12-4 and J is TRBJ1-1, with TRBD1 as a possible D gene (5 bases). The CDR3 has 13 residues. Trimming left V 2 bases short and J 8 bases short, with 12 bases between. The CDR3 nucleotides read TGTGCCAGCAGTTTATTGGGGGGGGGAGAAGCTTTCTTT. This encodes CASSLLGGGEAFF.

The gene calls are TRBV2 and TRBJ1-5, with unresolved D. With 2 bases removed from V and 0 bases from J, the gap between germline ends came to 8 bases. This CDR3 comprises 15 residues. In germline, CDR1 is SNHLY, CDR2 FYNNEI. The CDR3 sequence: CASSETPYSNQPQHF. CDR3 sequence (DNA): TGTGCCAGCAGTGAAACGCCCTATAGCAATCAGCCCCAGCATTTT.

The CDR3 DNA sequence: TGTGCCAGTAATGAGGAAATGAACACTGAAGCTTTCTTT. Its translation is CASNEEMNTEAFF. The rearrangement uses TRBV19 and TRBJ1-1; D remains unclear. The CDR3 runs to 13 residues. Germline CDR1 LNHDA, CDR2 SQIVND (reference sequence). V gave up 7 bases and J gave up 0 bases, with 9 bases separating them.

J is TRBJ2-7 and V is TRBV7-9; D is possibly TRBD2 (5 bases). Trimming cost V 5 bases and J 3 bases, with 14 bases left between them. This CDR3 contains 14 residues. From germline, CDR1 is SEHNR and CDR2 FQNEAQ (reference sequence). CDR3 in amino acids: CASSHWTQNYEQYF. CDR3 DNA: TGTGCCAGCAGCCACTGGACTCAAAACTACGAGCAGTACTTC.

The chain recombines TRBV5-6 with TRBJ1-6; D is perhaps TRBD1 (5 bases). In germline, CDR1 is SGHDT, CDR2 YYEEEE. The CDR3 runs to 15 residues. V was cut by 4 bases and J by 9 bases, with 17 bases left in between. The CDR3 is CASSKRTGTVSPLHF. DNA for the CDR3: TGTGCCAGCAGCAAACGTACAGGAACAGTTTCACCCCTCCACTTT.